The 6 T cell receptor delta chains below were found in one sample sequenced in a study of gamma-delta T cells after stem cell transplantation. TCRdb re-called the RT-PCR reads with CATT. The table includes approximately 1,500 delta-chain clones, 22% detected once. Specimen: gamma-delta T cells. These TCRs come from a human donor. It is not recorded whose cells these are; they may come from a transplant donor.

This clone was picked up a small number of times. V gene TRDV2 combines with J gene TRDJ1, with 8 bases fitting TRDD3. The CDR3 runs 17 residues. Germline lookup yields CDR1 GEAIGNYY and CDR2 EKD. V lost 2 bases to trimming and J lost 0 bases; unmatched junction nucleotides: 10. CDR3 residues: CACDSLGDTEDTDKLIF. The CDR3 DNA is TGTGCCTGTGACAGTCTGGGGGACACCGAGGACACCGATAAACTCATCTTT.

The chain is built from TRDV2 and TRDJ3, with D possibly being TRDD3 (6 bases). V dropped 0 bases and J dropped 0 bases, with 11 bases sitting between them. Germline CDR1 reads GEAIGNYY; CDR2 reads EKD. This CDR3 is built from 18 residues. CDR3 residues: CACDTAVGVSWDTRQMFF. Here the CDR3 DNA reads TGTGCCTGTGACACCGCGGTGGGGGTCTCCTGGGACACCCGACAGATGTTTTTC.

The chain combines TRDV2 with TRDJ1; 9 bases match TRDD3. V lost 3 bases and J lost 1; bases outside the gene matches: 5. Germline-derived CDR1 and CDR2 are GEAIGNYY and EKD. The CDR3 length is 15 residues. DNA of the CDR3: TGTGCCTGTGACCCCTGGGGGATCAGCACCGATAAACTCATCTTT. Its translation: CACDPWGISTDKLIF.

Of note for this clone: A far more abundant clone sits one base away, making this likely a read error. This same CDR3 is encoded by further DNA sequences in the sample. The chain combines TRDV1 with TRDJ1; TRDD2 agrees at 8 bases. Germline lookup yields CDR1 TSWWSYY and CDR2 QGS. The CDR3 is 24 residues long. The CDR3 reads CALGFQTSYALWLAARGYTDKLIF. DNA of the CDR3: TGCGCTCTTGGGTTCCAAACTTCCTACGCCCTTTGGCTGGCAGCACGAGGGTACACCGATAAACTCATCTTT.

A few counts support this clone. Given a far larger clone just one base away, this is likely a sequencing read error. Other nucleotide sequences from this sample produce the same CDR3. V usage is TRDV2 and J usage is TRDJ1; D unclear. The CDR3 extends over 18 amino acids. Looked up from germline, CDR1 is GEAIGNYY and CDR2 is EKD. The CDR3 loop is CACDTVGWSGVKTDKLIF. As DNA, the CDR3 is TGTGCCTGTGACACCGTGGGCTGGTCCGGTGTAAAGACCGATAAACTCATCTTC.

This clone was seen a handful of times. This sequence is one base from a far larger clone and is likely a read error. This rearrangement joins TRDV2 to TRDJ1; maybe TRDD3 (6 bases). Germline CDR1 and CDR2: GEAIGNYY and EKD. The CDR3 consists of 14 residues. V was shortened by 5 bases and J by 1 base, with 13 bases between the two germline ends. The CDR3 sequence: CACGVLGGTDKLIF. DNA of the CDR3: TGTGCCTGTGGCGTACTGGGCGGCACCGATAAACTCATCTTT.